This T cell receptor (beta chain) was identified in a study of beta chain features in type 1 diabetes. Findings and caveats of the study: Among patients with Type 1 diabetes, TCRB CDR3s were moderately but significantly shorter in every one of the four CD4+ subsets. Insertion counts at VDJ junctions were lower in type 1 diabetes patients, who also showed more deletions there. Healthy donors had naive, central memory and Treg TCRB repertoires that appeared less similar than those seen among patients.

This clone showed up just a few times. Its antigen is unidentified. The study reverse transcribed the entire isolated RNA, so it sequenced expressed TCRB transcripts. Profiling relied on immunoSEQ multiplex PCR, and the TCRdb table lists in-frame clones only, not all of them. The sample yields 350,000 to 450,000 clones, over 9.5% seen once. Per germline, CDR1 SGHRS and CDR2 YFSETQ. The CDR3 covers 15 residues. The V and J ends lost 3 bases and 4 bases, in that order; junction bases with no gene match: 7. This clonotype was sampled from a woman under 30 with type 1 diabetes. The chain uses TRBV5-1 and TRBJ2-5; TRBD1 matches at 9 bases. Source material: naive CD4+ T cells from blood. CDR3 protein: CASSWRTGEGETQYF. The CDR3, as DNA: TGCGCCAGCAGCTGGAGGACAGGGGAAGGAGAGACCCAGTACTTC.